The 32 T cell receptor beta chains listed next were all sequenced from one sample in a study of vaccination effects on CD4 cells after COVID-19 (dated by TCRdb to the early 2020s). Antigen specificity for these receptors is unknown. Library method: the immunoSEQ multiplex PCR assay. TCRdb stores this immuneACCESS table with in-frame sequences only. Part of the clones is absent; in the studies checked, under half of the shortfall reflects unresolved V genes, and no reason is known for the rest. Present in this sample are roughly 50,000 clones, roughly 80% of which were seen just once. The ten largest account for approximately 2.4% of the sample. To identify antigen-specific CD4+ T cell clonotypes by their expansion, the ViraFEST assay first stimulated PBMC with viral peptide pools and then applied TCR sequencing. After about 9 days of culture, CD4+ T cells were isolated with the EasySep CD4+ T cell isolation kit.

Sequences were derived from CD4+ T cells from PBMCs cultured with HCoV-229E spike peptides, sampled before COVID-19 vaccination. The cell subset or site label on this specimen signifies: HCoV-229E spike overlapping peptide pool stimulation. Receptor source: a human donor who received a COVID-19 vaccine.

V is TRBV19 and J is TRBJ2-2, with D perhaps TRBD2 (6 bases). CDR1 and CDR2 from the germline V gene are LNHDA and SQIVND (reference sequence). Trimming removed 6 bases from V and 0 bases from J, with 14 bases in between. The CDR3 runs to 16 residues. The CDR3 sequence is CASRTGSASNTGELFF. The CDR3 bases are TGTGCCAGTAGGACCGGGAGTGCATCGAACACCGGGGAGCTGTTTTTT.

The J gene is TRBJ2-3, the V gene TRBV6-2 or TRBV6-3; either TRBD1 or TRBD2 may supply D (5 bases each). Trimming pared 5 bases from V and 0 bases from J, leaving 18 bases between. Looked up from germline, CDR1 is MNHEY and CDR2 is SVGEGT. The CDR3 spans 17 residues. As DNA, the CDR3 is TGTGCCAGCAGTCCGCTTCAGAGGGGATCTAGCACAGATACGCAGTATTTT. It encodes CASSPLQRGSSTDTQYF.

The chain has TRBV6-5 and TRBJ2-4; TRBD1 or TRBD2 may be the D gene (5 bases each). The length of the CDR3 is 14 residues. Between the trimmed V and J ends, which lost 8 bases and 6 bases, there was a span of 17 bases. The germline CDR1 and CDR2 sequences are MNHEY and SVGAGI. As DNA, the CDR3 is TGTGCCAGCGGGCCTCTCGGGGCTATAAACATTCAGTACTTC. Encoded protein: CASGPLGAINIQYF.

This clone was seen a handful of times. The J gene is TRBJ2-7, the V gene TRBV21-1; the table's D gene call, TRBD1, was not cross checked with the DNA. TRBV21-1 is listed as a pseudogene. The CDR3 extends over 15 amino acids. CDR3 in amino acids: CASTEPKDSYYEQYV. The CDR3 coding sequence is TGTGCCAGCACCGAACCGAAGGACAGCTACTACGAGCAGTACGTC.

This rearrangement joins TRBV10-2 to TRBJ1-6; maybe TRBD1 (6 bases). The CDR3 has 14 amino acids. CDR1 is WSHSY and CDR2 is SAAADI in the germline V gene. V lost 2 bases and J lost 6, with 8 bases in between. CDR3 protein: CASSEGQSNSPLHF. CDR3 coding DNA: TGCGCCAGCAGTGAGGGACAGAGTAATTCACCCCTCCACTTT.

This rearrangement joins TRBV4-1 to TRBJ2-7, with 9 bases that match TRBD1. CDR3 size: 15 residues. The germline V gene encodes CDR1 MGHRA and CDR2 YSYEKL. V lost 4 bases to trimming and J lost 1 base; unmatched junction nucleotides: 5. Here the CDR3 DNA reads TGCGCCAGCAGCCGGGGACAGGGTATATCCTACGAGCAGTACGTC. Translation: CASSRGQGISYEQYV.

The CDR3 DNA reads as TGTGCCAGCAGAGGCAGGTTCGGGGGGGCCAATCAGCCCCAGCATTTT. It specifies CASRGRFGGANQPQHF. This rearrangement joins TRBV2 to TRBJ1-5; TRBD1 might be the D (6 bases). The germline CDR1 and CDR2 sequences are SNHLY and FYNNEI. V dropped 6 bases and J dropped 3 bases, with 18 bases sitting between them. This CDR3 region has 16 residues.

The chain has TRBV24-1 and TRBJ1-3; 8 positions agree with TRBD1. Germline CDR1 reads KGHDR; CDR2 reads SFDVKD. V trimming: 2 bases; J trimming: 0 bases; junction bases outside the gene matches: 8. This CDR3 is 18 amino acids long. CDR3 residues: CATSDSGTGTSSGNTIYF. CDR3 sequence (DNA): TGTGCCACCAGTGATTCCGGGACAGGAACTAGCTCTGGAAACACCATATATTTT.

The chain has TRBV12-5 and TRBJ1-4; D ambiguous. Trimming removed 0 bases from V and 5 bases from J, with 13 bases in between. Germline CDR1 LGHNT, CDR2 FRNRAP. The CDR3 loop spans 16 amino acids. The CDR3 sequence: CASGLVLGVGNEKLFF. The CDR3 nucleotides read TGTGCTAGTGGTTTGGTACTTGGCGTCGGGAATGAAAAACTGTTTTTT. Together with reference TRBV12-5 and TRBJ1-4, the CDR3 gives the full variable domain: DARVTQTPRHKVTEMGQEVTMRCQPILGHNTVFWYRQTMMQGLELLAYFRNRAPLDDSGMPKDRFSAEMPDATLATLKIQPSEPRDSAVYFCASGLVLGVGNEKLFFGSGTQLSVL.

This chain joins TRBV10-3 and TRBJ1-1, with a weak D call TRBD1 (5 bases). The ends were cut back, 6 bases at V and 4 bases at J, with 21 bases in the middle. The germline CDR1 and CDR2 sequences are ENHRY and SYGVKD. The length of the CDR3 is 16 residues. DNA for the CDR3: TGTGCCATCAGCCTTAATTTGGTAGGGGAGAGCACTGAAGCTTTCTTT. Translated: CAISLNLVGESTEAFF.

This clone was observed a handful of times. The chain has TRBV3-1 (or the pseudogene TRBV3-2) and TRBJ1-5, with D uncertain. Trimming stripped 2 bases from V and 7 bases from J, with 9 bases between. The germline CDR1 and CDR2 sequences are LGHDT and YNNKEL (reference sequence). The CDR3 extends over 13 amino acids. CDR3 region: CASSQRIRQPQHF. CDR3 coding DNA: TGTGCCAGCAGCCAAAGGATTCGACAGCCCCAGCATTTT.

This sequence joins TRBV2 and TRBJ2-5, with no clear D. The CDR3 has 11 amino acids. Germline CDR1 SNHLY, CDR2 FYNNEI. Trimming removed 7 bases from V and 4 bases from J, with 7 bases in between. The CDR3 loop reads CASTLGETQYF. The CDR3 DNA is TGTGCCAGCACCTTAGGAGAGACCCAGTACTTC.

This clone appeared a few times. The genes are TRBV4-3 and TRBJ1-5; D call uncertain. The CDR3 contains 13 residues. Between the trimmed V and J ends, which lost 0 bases and 7 bases, there was a span of 7 bases. CDR1 and CDR2 (germline): LGHNA, YSLEER. CDR3 loop: CASSQDRLQPQHF. Here the CDR3 DNA reads TGCGCCAGCAGCCAAGATCGACTGCAGCCCCAGCATTTT.

The chain uses TRBV5-5 and TRBJ2-2; 7 nucleotides line up with TRBD1. CDR3 size: 16 residues. V was clipped by 3 bases and J by 5 bases; unmatched bases: 10. CDR1 and CDR2 (germline): SGHKS, YYEKEE (reference sequence). The CDR3 bases are TGTGCCAGCAGCTCCCGACAGGGTTACAGTACCGGGGAGCTGTTTTTT. Its protein product is CASSSRQGYSTGELFF.

The V and J genes are TRBV6-5 and TRBJ2-2, with 9 bases aligning to TRBD1. From germline, CDR1 is MNHEY and CDR2 SVGAGI. V was clipped by 6 bases and J by 9 bases; unmatched bases: 2. The CDR3 length is 12 residues. This CDR3 is CASRQGARELFF. The CDR3, as DNA: TGTGCCAGCAGACAGGGGGCCCGGGAGCTGTTTTTT.

This clone was detected only once. The chain couples TRBV28 to TRBJ2-1, with D hard to call. Between the trimmed V and J ends, which lost 1 base and 10 bases, there was a span of 5 bases. The CDR3 length is 11 residues. Germline CDR1 reads MDHEN; CDR2 reads SYDVKM. CDR3 amino acids: CASSLLWEQFF. CDR3 bases: TGTGCCAGCAGTTTATTATGGGAGCAGTTCTTC.

The V gene is TRBV30, the J gene TRBJ2-3; 8 positions agree with TRBD1. Germline V gene data show CDR1 as GTSNPN and CDR2 as SVGIG (reference sequence). V dropped 3 bases and J dropped 13; count of bases not matched to a gene: 6. This CDR3 region has 11 residues. The CDR3 here is CAWRDRATEYF. Written as DNA, the CDR3 is TGTGCCTGGAGGGACAGGGCTACAGAGTATTTT.

The CDR3, as DNA: TGTGCCACCAGTGATACTACGGGGACAGGGGACATTCAGTACTTC. This gives the protein CATSDTTGTGDIQYF. The chain is built from TRBV24-1 and TRBJ2-4; TRBD1 aligns across 10 bases. The ends lost 3 bases at V and 8 bases at J; junction bases unmatched: 6. The CDR3 is 15 residues long. Germline CDR1 reads KGHDR; CDR2 reads SFDVKD.

This rearrangement joins TRBV6-2 or TRBV6-3 to TRBJ2-7, with D tentatively TRBD2 (6 bases). Germline V lookup: CDR1 MNHEY, CDR2 SVGEGT. CDR3 length: 13 residues. The V gene lost 10 bases and the J gene lost 2 bases, with 15 bases spanning the gap. The CDR3 DNA reads as TGTGCCACCAGCGGACTACTCCCCTACGAGCAGTACGTC. Translation: CATSGLLPYEQYV.

This sequence joins TRBV10-3 and TRBJ2-7; D unclear. Per germline, CDR1 ENHRY and CDR2 SYGVKD. Trimming pared 0 bases from V and 4 bases from J, leaving 4 bases between. The CDR3 length is 12 residues. This chain's CDR3 is CAISESGYEQYV. The CDR3 DNA reads as TGTGCCATCAGTGAGTCGGGGTACGAGCAGTACGTC.

V and J are TRBV3-1 (or the pseudogene TRBV3-2) and TRBJ1-3; D remains ambiguous. Germline CDR1 LGHDT, CDR2 YNNKEL (reference sequence). CDR3 size: 14 residues. Trimming took 4 bases from V and 2 from J, leaving 9 bases between them. For the CDR3, the DNA is TGTGCCAGCAGCCCCCTCGTGCCTGGAAACACCATATATTTT. Its protein product is CASSPLVPGNTIYF.

The genes are TRBV6-6 and TRBJ2-7; 8 bases map to TRBD2. The CDR3 consists of 14 residues. Germline values: CDR1 MNHNY, CDR2 SVGAGI (reference sequence). V lost 7 bases and J lost 3; bases outside the gene matches: 8. The CDR3 DNA reads TGTGCCAGCACCCCGGGGGGGGCGCTCTACGAGCAGTACGTC. It codes for CASTPGGALYEQYV.

The chain recombines TRBV5-8 with TRBJ2-1; TRBD1 or TRBD2 may be the D gene (6 bases each). The CDR3 loop spans 14 amino acids. Deletions cut 0 bases from V and 9 bases from J, with 13 bases between. Germline assignment: CDR1 SGHTS and CDR2 YDEGEE. The CDR3 bases are TGTGCCAGCAGCTTGGACGTGGGGGGCAGTGAGCAGTTCTTC. Amino acid sequence: CASSLDVGGSEQFF. Full variable domain (outside the CDR3, taken from reference TRBV5-8 and TRBJ2-1): EAGVTQSPTHLIKTRGQQATLRCSPISGHTSVYWYQQALGLGLQFLLWYDEGEERNRGNFPPRFSGRQFPNYSSELNVNALELEDSALYLCASSLDVGGSEQFFGPGTRLTVL.

The gene calls are TRBV28 and TRBJ1-2; 7 nucleotides match TRBD1. The ends lost 3 bases at V and 4 bases at J; junction bases unmatched: 5. This CDR3 comprises 14 residues. From germline, CDR1 is MDHEN and CDR2 SYDVKM. In DNA form, the CDR3 reads TGTGCCAGCAGTTTTTCAGGGGGGATCTATGGCTACACCTTC. As protein: CASSFSGGIYGYTF.

The chain couples TRBV19 to TRBJ1-1; weak D call: TRBD1 (6 bases). This CDR3 is 14 amino acids long. Trimming took 7 bases from V and 5 from J, leaving 17 bases between them. Germline assignment: CDR1 LNHDA and CDR2 SQIVND (reference sequence). The chain's CDR3 is CASTAVGGRTEAFF. CDR3 bases: TGTGCCAGTACCGCGGTCGGGGGGCGAACTGAAGCTTTCTTT.

CDR3 sequence: CASRGHSNQPQHF. CDR3 nucleotide sequence: TGTGCCAGCAGAGGGCATAGCAATCAGCCCCAGCATTTT. The V call is TRBV27, the J call TRBJ1-5, with D unresolved. The V end was cut by 6 bases, the J end by 0 bases, with 6 bases between. The V gene's germline CDR1 is MNHEY and CDR2 SMNVEV (reference sequence). The CDR3 runs to 13 residues.

This clone was detected once. The chain is built from TRBV5-5 and TRBJ1-2, with D maybe TRBD1 (5 bases). The CDR3 length is 14 residues. Germline V lookup: CDR1 SGHKS, CDR2 YYEKEE (reference sequence). The V gene lost 2 bases and the J gene lost 7 bases, with 15 bases spanning the gap. In DNA, the CDR3 is TGTGCCAGCAGCTTAGGACCAGGGTCCCTTGGCTACACCTTC. It yields the protein CASSLGPGSLGYTF.

This clone was recorded only once. The rearrangement joins TRBV6-2 or TRBV6-3 to TRBJ2-7; D assignment may be TRBD1 or TRBD2 (5 bases each). CDR3 size: 14 residues. Between the trimmed V and J ends, which lost 0 bases and 5 bases, there was a span of 11 bases. Germline lookup yields CDR1 MNHEY and CDR2 SVGEGT. Written as DNA, the CDR3 is TGTGCCAGCAGTTACTCGATGGGGGTCGACGAGCAGTACGTC. Translated, it gives CASSYSMGVDEQYV.

The chain carries TRBV5-6 and TRBJ2-1, with D perhaps matching TRBD2 (5 bases). This CDR3 has 11 residues. Deletions cut 6 bases from V and 10 bases from J, with 11 bases between. Germline V lookup: CDR1 SGHDT, CDR2 YYEEEE. This CDR3 is CASITTGEQFF. Written as DNA, the CDR3 is TGTGCCAGCATCACTACGGGGGAGCAGTTCTTC.

The chain combines TRBV11-2 with TRBJ2-4; D remains unclear. Germline loops: CDR1 SGHAT, CDR2 FQNNGV. This CDR3 is built from 12 residues. V gave up 1 base and J gave up 11 bases, with 9 bases separating them. CDR3 sequence: CASSLVDIFQYF. The CDR3 DNA reads TGTGCCAGCAGCTTAGTTGACATCTTTCAGTACTTC.

This clone has just a few counts. The J gene is TRBJ1-2, the V gene TRBV10-3; TRBD1 agrees at 10 bases. From germline, CDR1 is ENHRY and CDR2 SYGVKD. The CDR3 is 16 amino acids. Trimming removed 6 bases from V and 2 bases from J; junction bases left unmatched: 9. The CDR3 DNA is TGTGCCATCAGCTCCCCGACAGGGGGCACGAACTATGGCTACACCTTC. It specifies CAISSPTGGTNYGYTF.

The chain employs TRBV4-2 and TRBJ2-5, with TRBD2 matching over 14 bases. The V gene's germline CDR1 is LGHNA and CDR2 YNFKEQ. The CDR3 is 15 amino acids. Trimming cost V 4 bases and J 3 bases; bases outside gene matches: 1. The CDR3 DNA is TGTGCCAGCAGCCCGGGACTAGCGGGGGAAGAGACCCAGTACTTC. It yields the protein CASSPGLAGEETQYF.